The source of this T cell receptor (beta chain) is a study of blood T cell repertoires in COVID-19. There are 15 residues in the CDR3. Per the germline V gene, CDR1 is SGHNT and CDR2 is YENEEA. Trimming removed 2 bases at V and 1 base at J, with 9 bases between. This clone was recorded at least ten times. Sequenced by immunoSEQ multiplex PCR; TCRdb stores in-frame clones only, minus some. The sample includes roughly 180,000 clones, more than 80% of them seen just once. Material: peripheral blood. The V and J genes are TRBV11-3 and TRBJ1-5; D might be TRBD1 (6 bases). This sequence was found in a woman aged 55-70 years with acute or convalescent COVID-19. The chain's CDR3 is CASSLIGQSNQPQHF. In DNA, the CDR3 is TGTGCCAGCAGCTTAATTGGACAGAGCAATCAGCCCCAGCATTTT.